The 16 T cell receptor beta chains given below trace back to one sample, sequenced in a study of radiation and T cells in renal cell carcinoma. The time point: blood 4 weeks post-SBRT, at nephrectomy. As to treatment: 15 Gy SBRT to primary tumor, nephrectomy 4 weeks later. Sequencing used immunoSEQ multiplex PCR; TCRdb keeps in-frame clones, though not all of them. Of some 30,000 clones listed, around 85% are singletons. Sequences were derived from blood, sampled from a patient whose treatment included radiotherapy and nephrectomy. These receptors were taken from a man aged 55 to 70 with renal cell carcinoma.

This rearrangement joins TRBV11-2 to TRBJ2-5; D might be TRBD1 (5 bases). The CDR3 contains 16 residues. Germline lookup yields CDR1 SGHAT and CDR2 FQNNGV. With 1 base removed from V and 5 bases from J, the gap between germline ends came to 17 bases. CDR3 sequence (DNA): TGTGCCAGCAGCTTAGTAGGGGAATGGTTACGGGAGACCCAGTACTTC. It translates to CASSLVGEWLRETQYF.

The V call is TRBV5-1, the J call TRBJ2-1; unclear D gene. In germline, CDR1 is SGHRS, CDR2 YFSETQ. The length of the CDR3 is 14 residues. Trimming shortened V by 8 bases and J by 9 bases, and 21 bases separated the two germline ends. This CDR3 reads CASYPNSAKGEQFF. In DNA form, the CDR3 reads TGCGCCAGTTATCCTAACTCCGCCAAAGGTGAGCAGTTCTTC.

This clone was seen ten or more times. V usage is TRBV19 and J usage is TRBJ1-2, with D uncertain. V was pared by 6 bases and J by 5 bases, with 13 bases between. This CDR3 is 13 amino acids long. Germline-derived CDR1 and CDR2 are LNHDA and SQIVND (reference sequence). The DNA of the CDR3 is TGTGCCAGTAGCTGGACTAAGCGATATGGCTACACCTTC. Protein sequence: CASSWTKRYGYTF.

V usage is TRBV18 and J usage is TRBJ1-6; 8 positions match TRBD1. Per germline, CDR1 KGHSH and CDR2 LQKENI. CDR3 length: 14 residues. V lost 3 bases to trimming and J lost 11 bases; unmatched junction nucleotides: 6. The CDR3 DNA is TGTGCCAGCTCACCCTCGGACAGGGCTGCACCCCTCCACTTT. The encoded protein is CASSPSDRAAPLHF.

This chain joins TRBV7-2 and TRBJ2-7; D is unclear. V lost 7 bases, J lost 4 bases, and 8 bases lay in between. Germline loops: CDR1 SGHTA, CDR2 FQGNSA. The CDR3 runs to 11 residues. The CDR3 region is CASTAKYEQYF. The CDR3 nucleotides read TGTGCCAGCACCGCCAAGTACGAGCAGTACTTC.

The gene calls are TRBV18 and TRBJ2-2; D is perhaps TRBD1 or TRBD2 (5 bases each). The CDR3 loop spans 14 amino acids. Germline V gene data show CDR1 as KGHSH and CDR2 as LQKENI. The V end lost 4 bases, the J end lost 3 bases, and 9 bases lay between the germline ends. CDR3 in DNA: TGTGCCAGCTCACAGATGGGGGACACCGGGGAGCTGTTTTTT. As protein: CASSQMGDTGELFF.

V is TRBV6-1 and J is TRBJ1-1; D uncertain. There are 14 residues in the CDR3. Trimming pared 2 bases from V and 6 bases from J, leaving 13 bases between. In germline, CDR1 is MNHNS, CDR2 SASEGT. The chain's CDR3 is CASSEKNPPPEAFF. The CDR3 DNA is TGTGCCAGCAGTGAAAAAAACCCCCCGCCTGAAGCTTTCTTT.

V usage is TRBV5-6 and J usage is TRBJ2-5; TRBD2 matches at 14 bases. The V gene end was trimmed by 3 bases and the J gene end by 5 bases; junction bases not matched to a gene: 9. The length of the CDR3 is 17 residues. Germline-derived CDR1 and CDR2 are SGHDT and YYEEEE. Here the CDR3 reads CASSSPGLAGELETQYF. Here the CDR3 DNA reads TGTGCCAGCAGCTCCCCGGGACTAGCGGGAGAGTTGGAGACCCAGTACTTC. The variable domain in full, with the rest retrieved from reference TRBV5-6 and TRBJ2-5, is DAGVTQSPTHLIKTRGQQVTLRCSPKSGHDTVSWYQQALGQGPQFIFQYYEEEERQRGNFPDRFSGHQFPNYSSELNVNALLLGDSALYLCASSSPGLAGELETQYFGPGTRLLVL.

J is TRBJ2-7 and V is TRBV7-2; 9 bases align to TRBD2. The J segment lost 2 bases and the V segment lost 1 base, leaving 3 bases of the junction unmatched. The CDR3 covers 15 residues. Germline V gives CDR1 SGHTA, CDR2 FQGNSA. CDR3 residues: CASSLGAGGPYEQYF. The CDR3 DNA reads as TGTGCCAGCAGCTTAGGAGCGGGAGGACCCTACGAGCAGTACTTC. Full variable domain (outside the CDR3, taken from reference TRBV7-2 and TRBJ2-7): GAGVSQSPSNKVTEKGKDVELRCDPISGHTALYWYRQSLGQGLEFLIYFQGNSAPDKSGLPSDRFSAERTGGSVSTLTIQRTQQEDSAVYLCASSLGAGGPYEQYFGPGTRLTVT.

This clone was recorded a few times. V usage is TRBV7-2 and J usage is TRBJ2-3, with D hard to call. The V end lost 2 bases, the J end lost 2 bases, and 8 bases lay between the germline ends. The CDR3 spans 14 residues. Germline loops: CDR1 SGHTA, CDR2 FQGNSA. CDR3 coding DNA: TGTGCCAGCAGCTTAACGATTCTCACAGATACGCAGTATTTT. Its protein is CASSLTILTDTQYF.

This chain uses TRBV6-5 with TRBJ2-2; D gene uncertain. The CDR3 contains 12 residues. Germline V gene lookup returns CDR1 MNHEY and CDR2 SVGAGI. Trimming removed 5 bases at V and 7 bases at J, with 8 bases between. The CDR3 nucleotides are TGTGCCAGCAGTCCGTTTGGCGGGGAGCTGTTTTTT. Protein: CASSPFGGELFF.

Concerning this clone: The junction departs from germline at one end; a sequencing error may be responsible. The chain recombines TRBV11-2 with TRBJ1-4; D possibly corresponds to TRBD1 (5 bases). Germline CDR1 is SGHAT and CDR2 is FQNNGV. This CDR3 is built from 13 residues. The CDR3 is CASSVELGTGAHF. The DNA of the CDR3 is TGTGCCAGCAGCGTCGAATTAGGAACTGGGGCCCACTTT.

Only a few counts were recorded for this clone. The rearrangement uses TRBV27 and TRBJ2-6, with unresolved D. The CDR3 runs to 14 residues. V shed 4 bases and J shed 0 bases, with 4 bases lying between them. Germline CDR1 MNHEY, CDR2 SMNVEV (reference sequence). As DNA, the CDR3 is TGTGCCAGCAGTTCGAGCTCTGGGGCCAACGTCCTGACTTTC. Translating it yields CASSSSSGANVLTF.

The chain combines TRBV9 with TRBJ2-1, with 9 bases aligning to TRBD1. Germline trimming cut 0 bases from V and 7 bases from J; bases unmatched to any gene: 8. The CDR3 loop spans 16 amino acids. Germline V CDR1 and CDR2: SGDLS, YYNGEE. CDR3 amino acids: CASSVVLGQGKNEQFF. CDR3 DNA sequence: TGTGCCAGCAGCGTAGTTTTGGGACAGGGCAAAAATGAGCAGTTCTTC.

This clone has just a few counts. This chain uses TRBV6-5 with TRBJ1-1; D not resolved. Germline CDR1 MNHEY, CDR2 SVGAGI. This CDR3 comprises 14 residues. The V gene lost 4 bases and the J gene lost 4 bases, with 13 bases spanning the gap. In DNA, the CDR3 is TGTGCCAGCAGTTCTTGGGCCCTAGGCACTGAAGCTTTCTTT. The encoded protein is CASSSWALGTEAFF.

This clone was picked up a small number of times. The chain recombines TRBV18 with TRBJ2-7; the D is unclear. V was shortened by 1 base and J by 2 bases, with 6 bases between the two germline ends. This CDR3 spans 13 amino acids. Per the germline V gene, CDR1 is KGHSH and CDR2 is LQKENI. The CDR3 nucleotides are TGTGCCAGCTCACCACTCGGCGCCTACGAGCAGTACTTC. It codes for CASSPLGAYEQYF. The full variable domain, with the rest looked up from reference TRBV18 and TRBJ2-7, is NAGVMQNPRHLVRRRGQEARLRCSPMKGHSHVYWYRQLPEEGLKFMVYLQKENIIDESGMPKERFSAEFPKEGPSILRIQQVVRGDSAAYFCASSPLGAYEQYFGPGTRLTVT.